This T cell receptor beta chain was captured by sequencing in a study of cytomegalovirus exposure and HLA in healthy donors (dated by TCRdb to 2015 to 2018). For the wider study: According to a later analysis, the 120 validation repertoires were produced on the same platform as the 666 repertoires of the first cohort. The study aimed to test whether signatures of past pathogen exposure could be identified by cataloging public T cell receptors. In addition to the first cohort of roughly 670 subjects, a separate validation cohort of under 150 different subjects was used. The study combined high-throughput TCR immunosequencing, statistical association of individual TCRs with disease status, and machine learning to predict cytomegalovirus infection status.

The study at large found these results: In vitro tests confirmed that a few of the cytomegalovirus-associated TCR beta chains recognize cytomegalovirus antigens. A total of fewer than 200 TCR beta chains were listed by the study as associated with cytomegalovirus. The classifier was reported to diagnose cytomegalovirus status with high specificity and sensitivity in both the original cohort and the validation cohort. While some public TCRs were present in many individuals, most TCR sequences turned up only very rarely across donors. According to the authors, the approach could potentially be generalized to other disease states and immunological phenotypes. Of the cluster scores, roughly 95% were above 0 in a later analysis, which found that TCRs clustered in the first cohort also tended to co-occur in the 120 or so validation repertoires. A later analysis lacked HLA typing for the validation cohort, so it scored co-occurrence in that cohort across all 110 or so repertoires.

The CDR3 measures 14 amino acids from cysteine to phenylalanine. Just the 42-base CDR3 DNA is kept, in frame starting at base 1. CDR1 and CDR2 (GTSNPN, SVGIG) derive from the germline V gene (reference sequence). Trimming leaves V shorter by 0 bases and J shorter by 2 bases, with the junction holding 3 bases beyond the gene matches. Remarks on this clone: There is no known antigen for this receptor. No quality values exist for individual bases; no much larger clone is one base distant.

Libraries were constructed by the immunoSEQ multiplex PCR assay. Under the source paper's analysis protocol: To diagnose cytomegalovirus status from the catalog of TCR beta chain sequences, a statistical classification framework was built. TCRdb carries this immuneACCESS record with in-frame sequences only. Its versions omit some clonotypes, under half of them owing to an unresolved V gene in the studies checked, with the rest unexplained. D and trimming come from the DNA, and the V and J calls and clone size come from that table. The sample table contains 85,000 to 90,000 clones; only one count was recorded for 96% of them. The top ten hold 0.6% to 0.85% of the sample. Donors formed part of the validation cohort, which comprised some 120 subjects and was distinct from the first cohort of roughly 600 subjects.

This clonotype was obtained from a man aged 18 to 30 in good health and CMV-seronegative. The rearrangement combines TRBV30 with TRBJ1-2; TRBD1 lines up with 7 middle nucleotides. The material sequenced was PBMCs. The CDR3 region has the sequence CAWSVPGGNYGYTF. The DNA sequence is TGTGCCTGGAGTGTACCAGGGGGGAACTATGGCTACACCTTC.